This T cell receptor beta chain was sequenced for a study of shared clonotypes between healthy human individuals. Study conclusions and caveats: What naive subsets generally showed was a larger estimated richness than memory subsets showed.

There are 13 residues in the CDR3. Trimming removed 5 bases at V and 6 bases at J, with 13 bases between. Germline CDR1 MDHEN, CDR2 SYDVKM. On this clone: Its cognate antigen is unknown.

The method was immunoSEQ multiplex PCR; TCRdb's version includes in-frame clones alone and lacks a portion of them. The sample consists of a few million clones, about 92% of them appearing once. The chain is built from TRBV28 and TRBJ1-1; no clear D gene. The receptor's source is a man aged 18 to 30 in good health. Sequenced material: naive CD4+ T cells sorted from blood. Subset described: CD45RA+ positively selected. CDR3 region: CASSLRHGAEAFF. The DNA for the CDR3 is TGTGCCAGCAGTCTTAGACATGGCGCTGAAGCTTTCTTT. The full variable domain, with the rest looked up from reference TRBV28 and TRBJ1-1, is DVKVTQSSRYLVKRTGEKVFLECVQDMDHENMFWYRQDPGLGLRLIYFSYDVKMKEKGDIPEGYSVSREKKERFSLILESASTNQTSMYLCASSLRHGAEAFFGQGTRLTVV.